Presented here are 21 T cell receptor beta chains from one specimen sequenced in a study of T cells in Graves' hyperthyroidism and ophthalmopathy. Researchers took RNA transcripts and amplified the TCR beta CDR3 regions from them. The study used the HTBI primer set for a first-round RT-PCR of the TCR CDR3. TCRdb redid the calling of the multiplex PCR reads with MiXCR, one entry per CDR3 protein. The profile covers some 530,000 distinct CDR3 sequences, with 20% to 25% appearing a single time and 45% to 50% taken by the ten largest. The sequencing input was blood. These receptors were collected from a woman between 65 and 79 years old with Graves' ophthalmopathy.

Of note for this clonotype: One junction end does not reproduce the germline sequence, and a read error may be involved. The chain has TRBV12-3 or TRBV12-4 and TRBJ2-5; D is unclear. The CDR3 runs to 14 residues. The DNA of the CDR3 is TGTGCCAGCAGTTTAGACCAGTACGGAAACACCCTGTACTTC. Translating gives CASSLDQYGNTLYF.

In DNA, the CDR3 is TGTGCCAGCAGCACGGGGGCGTTTCCCAACTATGGCTACACCTTC. It is translated as CASSTGAFPNYGYTF. J is TRBJ1-2 and V is TRBV9, with D tentatively TRBD1 (6 bases). From germline, CDR1 is SGDLS and CDR2 YYNGEE. The CDR3 totals 15 residues. Trimming pared 4 bases from V and 2 bases from J, leaving 15 bases between. Full variable domain (missing parts from reference TRBV9 and TRBJ1-2): DSGVTQTPKHLITATGQRVTLRCSPRSGDLSVYWYQQSLDQGLQFLIQYYNGEERAKGNILERFSAQQFPDLHSELNLSSLELGDSALYFCASSTGAFPNYGYTFGSGTRLTVV.

The V and J genes are TRBV19 and TRBJ2-7, with TRBD2 identical over 7 bases. From germline, CDR1 is LNHDA and CDR2 SQIVND (reference sequence). There are 14 residues in the CDR3. The ends lost 4 bases at V and 0 bases at J; junction bases unmatched: 3. CDR3 sequence: CASSRAGTSYEQYF. The CDR3 DNA reads TGTGCCAGTAGTAGAGCGGGGACCTCCTACGAGCAGTACTTC.

The J gene is TRBJ1-5, the V gene TRBV10-3; TRBD1 aligns across 9 bases. The CDR3 loop spans 13 amino acids. J lost 7 bases, V lost 10 bases, and 8 bases had no gene match. Looked up from germline, CDR1 is ENHRY and CDR2 is SYGVKD. This chain's CDR3 is CATDRGEGQPQHF. CDR3 DNA sequence: TGTGCCACCGACAGGGGGGAAGGACAGCCCCAGCATTTT.

This clonotype was seen many times. The rearrangement links TRBV28 to TRBJ2-2; D may be TRBD1 (6 bases). The germline V gene has CDR1 MDHEN and CDR2 SYDVKM. V dropped 9 bases and J dropped 5 bases, with 22 bases sitting between them. The CDR3 is made up of 16 amino acids. For the CDR3, the DNA is TGTGCCAGTCAATTGAGACGAGGGGGAGTAACCGGGGAGCTGTTTTTT. Protein sequence: CASQLRRGGVTGELFF.

This clonotype appeared many times. CDR3 in amino acids: CASSLVGSGSSYEQYF. In DNA, the CDR3 is TGTGCCAGCAGCTTAGTAGGTAGCGGGAGCTCCTACGAGCAGTACTTC. This chain connects TRBV7-9 to TRBJ2-7; 9 positions agree with TRBD2. With 1 base clipped from V and 0 bases from J, the junction kept 4 bases outside the gene matches. This CDR3 has 16 amino acids. Germline V gene data show CDR1 as SEHNR and CDR2 as FQNEAQ (reference sequence).

The genes are TRBV9 and TRBJ2-7, with 11 nucleotides matching TRBD1. V shed 4 bases and J 6 bases; nucleotides not matched to a gene: 9. This CDR3 is 15 amino acids long. Germline CDR1 SGDLS, CDR2 YYNGEE. The chain's CDR3 is CASSPGQGAVREQYF. The CDR3 DNA is TGTGCCAGCAGCCCAGGACAGGGGGCAGTCCGCGAGCAGTACTTC.

This clonotype was counted only a few times. This rearrangement joins TRBV11-1 to TRBJ2-3, with D perhaps matching TRBD2 (6 bases). Germline lookup yields CDR1 SGHAT and CDR2 FQDESV (reference sequence). V was pared by 5 bases and J by 2 bases, with 11 bases between. This CDR3 is built from 14 residues. The CDR3 nucleotides are TGTGCCAGCAGCCACGGAGGGTACACAGATACGCAGTATTTT. The encoded protein is CASSHGGYTDTQYF.

The chain combines TRBV29-1 with TRBJ2-4; 10 bases agree with TRBD1. Germline V CDR1 and CDR2: SQVTM, ANQGSEA. The junction had 8 bases not matched to a gene; V was cut back by 4 bases and J by 8 bases. The CDR3 extends over 14 amino acids. The CDR3 DNA reads TGCAGCGTTGCGACGCGACAGGGGGCGGACATTCAGTACTTC. Amino acid sequence: CSVATRQGADIQYF.

V usage is TRBV3-1 and J usage is TRBJ1-1; TRBD1 might be the D (5 bases). The length of the CDR3 is 12 residues. Trimming shortened V by 4 bases and J by 10 bases, and 13 bases separated the two germline ends. Germline V gene sequence: CDR1 LGHDT, CDR2 YNNKEL (reference sequence). The CDR3 protein is CASSPPGRGAFF. In DNA, the CDR3 is TGTGCCAGCAGCCCACCGGGGCGGGGAGCTTTCTTT.

This clonotype was counted once. The chain couples TRBV6-2 or TRBV6-3 to TRBJ2-7, with 8 nucleotides matching TRBD1. This CDR3 is 15 amino acids long. Trimming cost V 5 bases and J 3 bases; bases outside gene matches: 9. Germline CDR1 is MNHEY and CDR2 is SVGEGT. CDR3 loop: CASSAVADRVYEQYF. The CDR3 nucleotides are TGTGCCAGCAGTGCCGTTGCGGACAGGGTCTACGAGCAGTACTTC.

The chain links TRBV30 to TRBJ2-2, with 12 bases matching TRBD2. The CDR3 length is 15 residues. CDR1 and CDR2 (germline): GTSNPN, SVGIG (reference sequence). The J segment lost 4 bases and the V segment lost 3 bases, leaving 3 bases of the junction unmatched. For the CDR3, the DNA is TGTGCCTGGAGCAGGACTAGCGGGGTCACCGGGGAGCTGTTTTTT. Amino acids: CAWSRTSGVTGELFF.

The CDR3 sequence: CASSFHSYEQYF. DNA for the CDR3: TGTGCCAGCAGCTTTCATTCCTACGAGCAGTACTTC. The rearrangement uses TRBV28 and TRBJ2-7; D gene ambiguous. This CDR3 has 12 residues. Deletions cut 6 bases from V and 1 base from J, with 7 bases between. From germline, CDR1 is MDHEN and CDR2 SYDVKM.

The rearrangement links TRBV2 to TRBJ1-4; D is uncertain. The CDR3 contains 12 residues. Germline V CDR1 and CDR2: SNHLY, FYNNEI. V was trimmed by 3 bases and J by 11 bases, leaving 10 bases between them. DNA for the CDR3: TGTGCCAGCAGTGACCCGTTGGAGAAACTGTTTTTT. Amino acids: CASSDPLEKLFF.

CDR3 sequence (DNA): TGTGCCACCACCGGACAGGGCTTCGCCGGGGAGCTGTTTTTT. Translated: CATTGQGFAGELFF. The chain couples TRBV27 to TRBJ2-2, with 8 positions matching TRBD1. The V gene's germline CDR1 is MNHEY and CDR2 SMNVEV (reference sequence). Unmatched junction bases numbered 10, after V lost 10 bases and J lost 6 bases. This CDR3 spans 14 amino acids.

This clonotype was seen ten or more times. This CDR3 is CASSQVTSGRTDTQYF. For the CDR3, the DNA is TGCGCCAGCAGCCAAGTGACTAGCGGTAGAACAGATACGCAGTATTTT. The chain employs TRBV4-3 and TRBJ2-3; 9 nucleotides align to TRBD2. Trimming at V came to 1 base and at J to 3 bases, leaving 5 bases not matched to a gene. Per the germline V gene, CDR1 is LGHNA and CDR2 is YSLEER. The length of the CDR3 is 16 residues.

The chain recombines TRBV19 with TRBJ1-1, with TRBD1 identical over 8 bases. The CDR3 loop spans 15 amino acids. Germline V CDR1 and CDR2: LNHDA, SQIVND (reference sequence). V shed 5 bases and J 2 bases; nucleotides not matched to a gene: 7. CDR3 DNA sequence: TGTGCCAGTAGTCAAACAGGGGGAGCAAACACTGAAGCTTTCTTT. It codes for CASSQTGGANTEAFF.

This clonotype has just a few counts. The chain uses TRBV12-5 and TRBJ2-5, with D maybe TRBD1 (5 bases). Trimming removed 2 bases from V and 9 bases from J, with 19 bases in between. The germline V gene has CDR1 LGHNT and CDR2 FRNRAP. This CDR3 is 15 amino acids long. The CDR3 DNA reads TGTGCTAGTGGTTTGTTTCAGGGATCCCCAAGGCCCCAGTACTTC. This translates into CASGLFQGSPRPQYF.

This clonotype was counted a few times. This chain links TRBV20-1 with TRBJ2-2, with D unclear. The V gene lost 3 bases and the J gene lost 1 base, with 6 bases spanning the gap. The CDR3 sequence is 13 residues long. The germline gives CDR1 DFQATT, CDR2 SNEGSKA (reference sequence). CDR3: CSASGKNTGELFF. The CDR3 nucleotides read TGCAGTGCTAGTGGCAAGAACACCGGGGAGCTGTTTTTT.

This clonotype was picked up many times. The J gene is TRBJ2-4, the V gene TRBV3-1, with 7 nucleotides matching TRBD2. From germline, CDR1 is LGHDT and CDR2 YNNKEL (reference sequence). CDR3 length: 16 residues. Germline trimming cut 2 bases from V and 7 bases from J; bases unmatched to any gene: 11. DNA of the CDR3: TGTGCCAGCAGCCAAAGACTAGCAAACTCGTATAACATTCAGTACTTC. This translates into CASSQRLANSYNIQYF.

In its sample, this clonotype was seen many times. The chain employs TRBV6-2 or TRBV6-3 and TRBJ1-6; no firm D call. Germline loops: CDR1 MNHEY, CDR2 SVGEGT. The CDR3 is 12 amino acids. V was clipped by 0 bases and J by 10 bases, with 4 bases between them. The CDR3 bases are TGTGCCAGCAGTTACTCGGGATCACCCCTCCACTTT. It is translated as CASSYSGSPLHF.